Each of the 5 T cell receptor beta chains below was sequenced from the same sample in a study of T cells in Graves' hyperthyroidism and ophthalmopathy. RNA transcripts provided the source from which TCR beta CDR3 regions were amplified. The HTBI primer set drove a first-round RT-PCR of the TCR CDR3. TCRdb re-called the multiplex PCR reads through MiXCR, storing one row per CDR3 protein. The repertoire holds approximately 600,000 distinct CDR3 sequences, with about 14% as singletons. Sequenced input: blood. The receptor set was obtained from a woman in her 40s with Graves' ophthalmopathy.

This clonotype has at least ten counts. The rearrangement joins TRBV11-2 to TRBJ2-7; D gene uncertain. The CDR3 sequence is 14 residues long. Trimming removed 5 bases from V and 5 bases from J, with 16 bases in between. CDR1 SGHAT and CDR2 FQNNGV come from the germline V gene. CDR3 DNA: TGTGCCAGCAGCCCTTCTAGAGCTTCGGACGAGCAGTACTTC. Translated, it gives CASSPSRASDEQYF.

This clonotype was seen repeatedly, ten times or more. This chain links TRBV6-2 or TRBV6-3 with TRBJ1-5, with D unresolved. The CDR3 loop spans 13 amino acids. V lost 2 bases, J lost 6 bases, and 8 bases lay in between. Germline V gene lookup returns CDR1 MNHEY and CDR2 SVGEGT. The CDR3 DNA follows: TGTGCCAGCAGTTACGGGTTTTTTCAGCCCCAGCATTTT. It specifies CASSYGFFQPQHF.

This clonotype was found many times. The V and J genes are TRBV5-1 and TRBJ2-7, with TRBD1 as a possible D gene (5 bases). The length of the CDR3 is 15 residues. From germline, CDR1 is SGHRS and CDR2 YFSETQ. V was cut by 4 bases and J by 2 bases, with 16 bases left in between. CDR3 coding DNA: TGCGCCAGCAGCCCAGGATGGGGCGGCGCCTACGAGCAGTACTTC. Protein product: CASSPGWGGAYEQYF.

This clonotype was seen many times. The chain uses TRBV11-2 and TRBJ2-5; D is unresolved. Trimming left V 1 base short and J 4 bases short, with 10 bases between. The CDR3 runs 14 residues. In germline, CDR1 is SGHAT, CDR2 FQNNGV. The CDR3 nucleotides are TGTGCCAGCAGCTTAGTAGACGCCGTAGAGACCCAGTACTTC. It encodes CASSLVDAVETQYF.

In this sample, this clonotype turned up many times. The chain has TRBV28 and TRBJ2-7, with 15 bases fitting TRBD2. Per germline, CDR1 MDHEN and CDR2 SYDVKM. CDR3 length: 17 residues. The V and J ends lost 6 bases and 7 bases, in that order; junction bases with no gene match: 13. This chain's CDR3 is CASSLRTSGRVLWEQYF. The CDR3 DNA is TGTGCCAGCAGCCTTAGGACTAGCGGGAGGGTGCTATGGGAGCAGTACTTC.